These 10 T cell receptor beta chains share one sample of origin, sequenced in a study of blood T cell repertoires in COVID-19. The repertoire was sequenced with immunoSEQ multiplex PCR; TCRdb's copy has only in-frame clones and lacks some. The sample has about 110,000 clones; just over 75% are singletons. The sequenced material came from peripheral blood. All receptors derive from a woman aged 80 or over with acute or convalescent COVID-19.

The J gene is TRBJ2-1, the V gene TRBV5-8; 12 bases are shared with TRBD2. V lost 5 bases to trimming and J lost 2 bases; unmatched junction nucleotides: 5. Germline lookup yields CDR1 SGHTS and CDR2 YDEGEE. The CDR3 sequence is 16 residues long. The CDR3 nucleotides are TGTGCCAGCAGGGCGAGACTAGCGGGAGCCTACAATGAGCAGTTCTTC. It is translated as CASRARLAGAYNEQFF. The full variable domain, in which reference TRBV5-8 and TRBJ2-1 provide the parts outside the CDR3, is EAGVTQSPTHLIKTRGQQATLRCSPISGHTSVYWYQQALGLGLQFLLWYDEGEERNRGNFPPRFSGRQFPNYSSELNVNALELEDSALYLCASRARLAGAYNEQFFGPGTRLTVL.

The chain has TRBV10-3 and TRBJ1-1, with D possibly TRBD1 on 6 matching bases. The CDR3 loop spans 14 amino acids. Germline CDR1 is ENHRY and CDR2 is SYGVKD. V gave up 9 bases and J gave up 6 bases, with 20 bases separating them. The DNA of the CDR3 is TGTGCCATATCACGGCGCCCGGACAGTCCTGAAGCTTTCTTT. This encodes CAISRRPDSPEAFF.

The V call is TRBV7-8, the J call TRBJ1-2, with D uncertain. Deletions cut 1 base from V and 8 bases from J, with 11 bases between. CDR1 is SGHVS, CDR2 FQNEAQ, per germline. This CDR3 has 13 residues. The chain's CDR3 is CASSLDRSAGYTF. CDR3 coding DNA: TGTGCCAGCAGCTTAGACAGATCCGCCGGCTACACCTTC.

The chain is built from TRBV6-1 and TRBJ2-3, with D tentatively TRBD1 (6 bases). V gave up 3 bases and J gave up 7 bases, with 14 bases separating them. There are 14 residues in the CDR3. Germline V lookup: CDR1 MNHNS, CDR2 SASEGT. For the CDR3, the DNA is TGTGCCAGCAGTGATCTCCGGACAGCAAATACGCAGTATTTT. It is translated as CASSDLRTANTQYF.

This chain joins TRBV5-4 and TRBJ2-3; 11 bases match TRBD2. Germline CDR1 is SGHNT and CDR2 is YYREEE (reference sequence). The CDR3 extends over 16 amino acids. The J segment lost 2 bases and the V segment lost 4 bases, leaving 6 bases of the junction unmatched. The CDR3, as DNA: TGTGCCAGCAGCGATAGCGGGAGGGTACACACAGATACGCAGTATTTT. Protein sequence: CASSDSGRVHTDTQYF.

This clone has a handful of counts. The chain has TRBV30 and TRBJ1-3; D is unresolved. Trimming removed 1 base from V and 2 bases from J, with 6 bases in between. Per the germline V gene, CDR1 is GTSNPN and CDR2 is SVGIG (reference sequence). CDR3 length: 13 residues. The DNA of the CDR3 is TGTGCCTGGAGTGCTGGGCCTGGAAACACCATATATTTT. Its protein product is CAWSAGPGNTIYF. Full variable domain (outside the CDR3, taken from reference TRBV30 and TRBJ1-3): SQTIHQWPATLVQPVGSPLSLECTVEGTSNPNLYWYRQAAGRGLQLLFYSVGIGQISSEVPQNLSASRPQDRQFILSSKKLLLSDSGFYLCAWSAGPGNTIYFGEGSWLTVV.

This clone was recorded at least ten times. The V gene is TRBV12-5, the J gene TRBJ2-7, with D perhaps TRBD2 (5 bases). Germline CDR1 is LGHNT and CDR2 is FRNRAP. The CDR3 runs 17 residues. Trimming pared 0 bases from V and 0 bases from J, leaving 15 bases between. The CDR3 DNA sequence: TGTGCTAGTGGTTTGGTACTTGGACTCGAGTTCTCCTACGAGCAGTACTTC. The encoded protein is CASGLVLGLEFSYEQYF.

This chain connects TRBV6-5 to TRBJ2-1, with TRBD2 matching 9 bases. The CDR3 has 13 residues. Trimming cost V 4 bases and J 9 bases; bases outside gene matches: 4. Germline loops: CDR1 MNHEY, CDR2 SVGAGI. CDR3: CASSFSGSSEQFF. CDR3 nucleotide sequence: TGTGCCAGCAGTTTTAGCGGGAGTAGTGAGCAGTTCTTC.

CDR3 bases: TGTGCCAGCTCACCAGACAGGGGCGTCTATGGCTACACCTTC. This gives the protein CASSPDRGVYGYTF. The chain joins TRBV18 to TRBJ1-2, with 8 bases fitting TRBD1. Germline V gene sequence: CDR1 KGHSH, CDR2 LQKENI. J lost 4 bases, V lost 2 bases, and 3 bases had no gene match. The CDR3 length is 14 residues.

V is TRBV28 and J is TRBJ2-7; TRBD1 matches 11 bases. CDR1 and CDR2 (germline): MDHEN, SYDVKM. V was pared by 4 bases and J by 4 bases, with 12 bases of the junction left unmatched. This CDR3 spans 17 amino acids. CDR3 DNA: TGTGCCAGCAGTTCGCACGCGGGGACAGGGGGACGGTACGAGCAGTACTTC. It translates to CASSSHAGTGGRYEQYF. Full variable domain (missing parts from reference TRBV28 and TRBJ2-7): DVKVTQSSRYLVKRTGEKVFLECVQDMDHENMFWYRQDPGLGLRLIYFSYDVKMKEKGDIPEGYSVSREKKERFSLILESASTNQTSMYLCASSSHAGTGGRYEQYFGPGTRLTVT.